Many counts were recorded for the clone carrying this T cell receptor beta chain. This sample was taken from a study of Graves' ophthalmopathy and Graves' hyperthyroidism. Uncontrolled infections, pregnancy, lactation or other autoimmune diseases led to patient exclusion. Using RNA transcripts, the TCR beta CDR3 regions were amplified. An initial RT-PCR round employing HTBI primers preceded a second-round multiplex PCR. One entry per CDR3 protein results from TCRdb running MiXCR on the multiplex PCR reads. The repertoire includes about 39,000 distinct CDR3 sequences, approximately 55% of them detected once, and roughly 26% sits in the top ten. This CDR3 contains 14 residues. CDR1 is MNHNY, CDR2 SVGAGI, per germline (reference sequence). V shed 6 bases and J 5 bases; nucleotides not matched to a gene: 7.

The sequencing input was peripheral blood. This chain uses TRBV6-6 with TRBJ2-3; TRBD1 agrees at 8 bases. This receptor was taken from an adult woman with stable Graves' hyperthyroidism. CDR3 DNA: TGTGCCAGCAGCCGCGGACAGGGAGGAGATACGCAGTATTTT. Translating gives CASSRGQGGDTQYF.